Listed here are 2 T cell receptor beta chains from one sample, sequenced in a study of blood T cell repertoires in COVID-19. Sequenced by immunoSEQ multiplex PCR; TCRdb stores in-frame clones only, minus some. The sample contains 95,000 to 150,000 clones, about 85% of which appear only once. Sequencing was performed on peripheral blood. The receptors come from an elderly man with active or convalescent COVID-19.

This rearrangement joins TRBV6-1 to TRBJ1-6; a possible D gene is TRBD1 (5 bases). CDR1 is MNHNS, CDR2 SASEGT, per germline. The CDR3 length is 16 residues. V lost 4 bases and J 1 base, leaving 11 bases between the germline ends. The CDR3 sequence is CASSGRVSSYNSPLHF. The CDR3 nucleotides are TGTGCCAGCAGTGGCAGGGTCTCGTCCTATAATTCACCCCTCCACTTT.

The CDR3 nucleotides are TGTGCCAGCTCCAAAGGGGGGGCTGGATATGGCTACACCTTC. Translated, it gives CASSKGGAGYGYTF. This chain uses TRBV7-8 with TRBJ1-2, with a possible D match to TRBD1 (6 bases). The germline gives CDR1 SGHVS, CDR2 FQNEAQ. The CDR3 is 14 amino acids. Trimming took 8 bases from V and 5 from J, leaving 18 bases between them.